This T cell receptor (beta chain) was recovered during a study of T cell repertoires in cytomegalovirus infection. Overall study context: Signatures in public TCR beta sequences pointed to both CMV infection and matching HLA type. Study-wide points: Dominating the ex vivo response were TCR beta clonotypes that were CMV-specific and HLA-C-restricted.

This CDR3 has 14 residues. Germline CDR1 reads MNHEY; CDR2 reads SVGEGT. The ends were cut back, 5 bases at V and 2 bases at J, with 12 bases in the middle. As regards this clonotype: The antigen is not known.

Each CDR3 protein gets one entry after TCRdb re-called the reads with MiXCR. In the table there are about 890,000 distinct CDR3 sequences, around 31% of which are singletons. This TCR came from a human donor in good health (CMV status not recorded). Some clones in this sample may be carry-over from other donors' samples. The sample was cultured CD8+ T cells from PBMCs, taken from culture after CMV antigen stimulation. This sequence joins TRBV6-2 or TRBV6-3 and TRBJ1-1; TRBD1 might be the D (5 bases). The CDR3 here is CASSTPRANTEAFF. The CDR3 region has the DNA TGTGCCAGCAGTACCCCCAGGGCCAACACTGAAGCTTTCTTT.